Presented here are 22 T cell receptor beta chains from one specimen sequenced in a study of PD-L1 blockade in urothelial cancer. Profiling relied on immunoSEQ multiplex PCR, and the TCRdb table lists in-frame clones only, not all of them. Found here are around 100,000 clones, about 89% of them singletons; the top ten hold 0.8% to 1%. Sequencing was performed on PBMCs, taken around atezolizumab (anti-PD-L1) treatment. All receptors derive from an elderly woman with urothelial cancer.

The chain couples TRBV7-6 to TRBJ2-2; D perhaps matches TRBD1 (5 bases). Trimming pared 1 base from V and 4 bases from J, leaving 7 bases between. Germline-derived CDR1 and CDR2 are SGHVS and FNYEAQ. CDR3 length equals 14 residues. The CDR3 nucleotides are TGTGCCAGCAGCTTAGTCCAGGGCACCGGGGAGCTGTTTTTT. The encoded protein is CASSLVQGTGELFF.

The chain uses TRBV27 and TRBJ2-6; D is undetermined. From germline, CDR1 is MNHEY and CDR2 SMNVEV (reference sequence). Between the trimmed V and J ends, which lost 3 bases and 1 base, there was a span of 4 bases. This CDR3 region has 14 residues. CDR3: CASSLLSGANVLTF. The CDR3, as DNA: TGTGCCAGCAGTTTGTTATCTGGGGCCAACGTCCTGACTTTC.

This chain links TRBV2 with TRBJ2-1; perhaps TRBD2 as D (6 bases). Germline V lookup: CDR1 SNHLY, CDR2 FYNNEI. The germline V and J ends were trimmed by 6 bases and 0 bases, with 6 bases remaining between them. The CDR3 consists of 13 residues. In DNA form, the CDR3 reads TGTGCCAGCAGGGAGGGCTCCTACAATGAGCAGTTCTTC. It specifies CASREGSYNEQFF.

This clone was picked up one time. Here the CDR3 DNA reads TGTGCCAGCAGTTTAGGACTAGGAGACAATGAGCAGTTCTTC. Encoded protein: CASSLGLGDNEQFF. The rearrangement uses TRBV27 and TRBJ2-1; 7 bases match TRBD2. The germline gives CDR1 MNHEY, CDR2 SMNVEV (reference sequence). Losses at the gene ends were 2 bases for V and 5 bases for J; bases not matched to a gene: 3. The CDR3 extends over 14 amino acids.

This clone was seen a single time. This sequence joins TRBV7-9 and TRBJ2-1; TRBD2 is a possible D gene (6 bases). Trimming removed 5 bases at V and 5 bases at J, with 19 bases between. Germline V CDR1 and CDR2: SEHNR, FQNEAQ (reference sequence). The CDR3 has 16 residues. DNA of the CDR3: TGTGCCAGCAGCCTCCTGGGTAGCGGAGTTAACAATGAGCAGTTCTTC. It codes for CASSLLGSGVNNEQFF. Full variable domain (remainder filled in from reference TRBV7-9 and TRBJ2-1): DTGVSQNPRHKITKRGQNVTFRCDPISEHNRLYWYRQTLGQGPEFLTYFQNEAQLEKSRLLSDRFSAERPKGSFSTLEIQRTEQGDSAMYLCASSLLGSGVNNEQFFGPGTRLTVL.

The chain links TRBV5-1 to TRBJ2-1; the match to TRBD1 covers 8 bases. CDR1 is SGHRS, CDR2 YFSETQ, per germline. J was trimmed by 8 bases and V by 1 base; bases with no gene match: 11. CDR3 size: 16 residues. Here the CDR3 reads CASSLIPGQGPDEQFF. Written as DNA, the CDR3 is TGCGCCAGCAGCTTGATACCCGGACAGGGACCCGATGAGCAGTTCTTC. Based on the CDR3 plus reference TRBV5-1 and TRBJ2-1, the full variable domain is KAGVTQTPRYLIKTRGQQVTLSCSPISGHRSVSWYQQTPGQGLQFLFEYFSETQRNKGNFPGRFSGRQFSNSRSEMNVSTLELGDSALYLCASSLIPGQGPDEQFFGPGTRLTVL.

The rearrangement uses TRBV19 and TRBJ1-3, with D maybe TRBD1 (6 bases). The CDR3 contains 15 residues. Trimming took 5 bases from V and 0 from J, leaving 11 bases between them. Looked up from germline, CDR1 is LNHDA and CDR2 is SQIVND (reference sequence). The CDR3 here is CASSVTGFSGNTIYF. CDR3 sequence (DNA): TGTGCCAGTAGTGTGACAGGATTCTCTGGAAACACCATATATTTT.

J is TRBJ1-5 and V is TRBV4-2, with D perhaps matching TRBD1 (6 bases). The CDR3 runs 14 residues. The V gene lost 0 bases and the J gene lost 7 bases, with 10 bases spanning the gap. CDR1 and CDR2 (germline): LGHNA, YNFKEQ. The CDR3: CASSQEAGDQPQHF. In DNA, the CDR3 is TGTGCCAGCAGCCAAGAGGCAGGGGACCAGCCCCAGCATTTT.

This clone was detected a few times. The chain employs TRBV18 and TRBJ1-5; 7 positions match TRBD1. The germline gives CDR1 KGHSH, CDR2 LQKENI. Trimming at V came to 8 bases and at J to 5 bases, leaving 6 bases not matched to a gene. The CDR3 covers 13 residues. This CDR3 reads CASTGQVDQPQHF. CDR3 nucleotide sequence: TGTGCCAGCACCGGACAGGTGGATCAGCCCCAGCATTTT.

V usage is TRBV21-1 and J usage is TRBJ1-5; TRBD1, the D gene given by the table, was not confirmed from the DNA. TRBV21-1 is shown as a pseudogene. The CDR3 is made up of 19 amino acids. For the CDR3, the DNA is TGTGCCAGCAGCAAAAGCCGCCGTGACACCCCATATAGCAATCAGCCCCAGCATTTT. Residues: CASSKSRRDTPYSNQPQHF.

The rearrangement uses TRBV7-7 and TRBJ2-2; tentative D call: TRBD2 (6 bases). The germline V and J ends were trimmed by 5 bases and 5 bases, with 15 bases remaining between them. The length of the CDR3 is 15 residues. Germline V gene lookup returns CDR1 SSHAT and CDR2 FNYEAQ (reference sequence). The CDR3 is CASSRGSLLTGELFF. CDR3 nucleotide sequence: TGTGCCAGCAGCCGGGGGAGTCTCCTAACCGGGGAGCTGTTTTTT.

The chain joins TRBV5-4 to TRBJ2-5; 8 bases are a match to TRBD1. The CDR3 spans 13 residues. Germline trimming cut 4 bases from V and 7 bases from J; bases unmatched to any gene: 6. In germline, CDR1 is SGHNT, CDR2 YYREEE (reference sequence). CDR3 sequence (DNA): TGTGCCAGCAGCAACAGGGGGGTCGCGACCCAGTACTTC. Translation gives CASSNRGVATQYF.

Details on this clone: Other nucleotide sequences from this sample produce the same CDR3. The rearrangement links TRBV19 to TRBJ1-4; 11 bases are shared with TRBD1. There are 16 residues in the CDR3. From germline, CDR1 is LNHDA and CDR2 SQIVND (reference sequence). The junction had 5 bases not matched to a gene; V was cut back by 3 bases and J by 5 bases. The DNA for the CDR3 is TGTGCCAGTAGTATTGTCCGGACAGGGGGCAATGAAAAACTGTTTTTT. This encodes CASSIVRTGGNEKLFF. Supplemented by reference TRBV19 and TRBJ1-4, the full variable domain reads DGGITQSPKYLFRKEGQNVTLSCEQNLNHDAMYWYRQDPGQGLRLIYYSQIVNDFQKGDIAEGYSVSREKKESFPLTVTSAQKNPTAFYLCASSIVRTGGNEKLFFGSGTQLSVL.

The rearrangement links TRBV7-6 to TRBJ1-1; 9 positions agree with TRBD1. The CDR3 runs 15 residues. From germline, CDR1 is SGHVS and CDR2 FNYEAQ. The V and J ends lost 1 base and 1 base, in that order; junction bases with no gene match: 1. CDR3 nucleotides: TGTGCCAGCAGCTTAGAACAGGGGGCGAACACTGAAGCTTTCTTT. It specifies CASSLEQGANTEAFF.

This clone was detected only once. The J gene is TRBJ2-3, the V gene TRBV5-1; the match to TRBD2 covers 10 bases. CDR1 is SGHRS, CDR2 YFSETQ, per germline. Unmatched junction bases numbered 13, after V lost 4 bases and J lost 2 bases. This CDR3 is built from 18 residues. CDR3 in amino acids: CASSLGGSGRSYTDTQYF. The CDR3 DNA follows: TGCGCCAGCAGCCTAGGGGGTAGCGGGAGGTCGTACACAGATACGCAGTATTTT.

The chain combines TRBV28 with TRBJ2-3; 11 bases align to TRBD2. Germline V lookup: CDR1 MDHEN, CDR2 SYDVKM. This CDR3 is built from 15 residues. J lost 5 bases, V lost 5 bases, and 6 bases had no gene match. The CDR3 here is CASSLLAGEGDTQYF. CDR3 nucleotides: TGTGCCAGCAGTCTACTAGCGGGAGAGGGAGATACGCAGTATTTT.

CDR3 amino acids: CASSLGLQGPQHF. CDR3 DNA: TGTGCCAGCAGCTTGGGTCTACAGGGTCCCCAGCATTTT. V is TRBV5-8 and J is TRBJ1-5; weak D call: TRBD1 (6 bases). CDR3 length equals 13 residues. Trimming pared 0 bases from V and 10 bases from J, leaving 11 bases between. Germline V gives CDR1 SGHTS, CDR2 YDEGEE.

This rearrangement joins TRBV19 to TRBJ2-3; 14 bases line up with TRBD2. The V and J ends lost 5 bases and 6 bases, in that order; junction bases with no gene match: 10. The CDR3 is 17 residues long. Germline V gene data show CDR1 as LNHDA and CDR2 as SQIVND (reference sequence). CDR3 residues: CASSSAGTSGSGDTQYF. The CDR3 coding sequence is TGTGCCAGTAGTTCGGCCGGGACTAGCGGGAGCGGGGATACGCAGTATTTT. The complete variable domain, with remaining parts taken from reference TRBV19 and TRBJ2-3, reads DGGITQSPKYLFRKEGQNVTLSCEQNLNHDAMYWYRQDPGQGLRLIYYSQIVNDFQKGDIAEGYSVSREKKESFPLTVTSAQKNPTAFYLCASSSAGTSGSGDTQYFGPGTRLTVL.

CDR3 amino acids: CATRRAEAFF. The CDR3 nucleotides read TGTGCCACGAGGAGGGCTGAAGCTTTCTTT. This chain uses TRBV6-6 with TRBJ1-1; no definite D call. Germline loops: CDR1 MNHNY, CDR2 SVGAGI (reference sequence). The CDR3 covers 10 residues. V dropped 10 bases and J dropped 6 bases, with 9 bases sitting between them.

J is TRBJ2-1 and V is TRBV5-4; TRBD2 might be the D (6 bases). The germline gives CDR1 SGHNT, CDR2 YYREEE (reference sequence). The V gene lost 0 bases and the J gene lost 6 bases, with 13 bases spanning the gap. The CDR3 consists of 15 residues. CDR3 coding DNA: TGTGCCAGCAGCTTGGGGGACTGGGAAGCCAATGAGCAGTTCTTC. This gives the protein CASSLGDWEANEQFF.

V gene TRBV2 combines with J gene TRBJ2-3; 8 nucleotides match TRBD2. Per the germline V gene, CDR1 is SNHLY and CDR2 is FYNNEI. The CDR3 is 16 amino acids. V was pared by 6 bases and J by 1 base, with 9 bases of the junction left unmatched. The CDR3 loop is CASRVREGGGTDTQYF. CDR3 DNA sequence: TGTGCCAGCAGGGTTCGGGAGGGAGGTGGCACAGATACGCAGTATTTT.

The chain uses TRBV19 and TRBJ2-7; possibly TRBD2 for D (5 bases). V lost 4 bases, J lost 2 bases, and 18 bases lay in between. CDR1 and CDR2 from the germline V gene are LNHDA and SQIVND (reference sequence). This CDR3 has 16 residues. The CDR3 here is CASSTRNSGRAYEQYF. As DNA, the CDR3 is TGTGCCAGTAGTACCCGTAACAGCGGAAGGGCCTACGAGCAGTACTTC.